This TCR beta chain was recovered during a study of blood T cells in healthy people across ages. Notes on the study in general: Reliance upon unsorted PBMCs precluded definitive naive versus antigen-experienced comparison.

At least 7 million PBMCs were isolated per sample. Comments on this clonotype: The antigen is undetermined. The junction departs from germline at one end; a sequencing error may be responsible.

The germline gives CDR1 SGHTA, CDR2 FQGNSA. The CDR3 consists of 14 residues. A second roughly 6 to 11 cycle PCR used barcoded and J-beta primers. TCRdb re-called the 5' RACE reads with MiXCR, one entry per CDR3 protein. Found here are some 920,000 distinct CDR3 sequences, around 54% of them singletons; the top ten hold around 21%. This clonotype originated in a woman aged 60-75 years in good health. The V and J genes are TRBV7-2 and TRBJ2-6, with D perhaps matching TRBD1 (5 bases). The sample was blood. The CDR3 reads CASDRSSGANVPTF. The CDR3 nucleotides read TGTGCCAGCGACCGTAGCTCTGGGGCCAACGTCCCGACTTTC.